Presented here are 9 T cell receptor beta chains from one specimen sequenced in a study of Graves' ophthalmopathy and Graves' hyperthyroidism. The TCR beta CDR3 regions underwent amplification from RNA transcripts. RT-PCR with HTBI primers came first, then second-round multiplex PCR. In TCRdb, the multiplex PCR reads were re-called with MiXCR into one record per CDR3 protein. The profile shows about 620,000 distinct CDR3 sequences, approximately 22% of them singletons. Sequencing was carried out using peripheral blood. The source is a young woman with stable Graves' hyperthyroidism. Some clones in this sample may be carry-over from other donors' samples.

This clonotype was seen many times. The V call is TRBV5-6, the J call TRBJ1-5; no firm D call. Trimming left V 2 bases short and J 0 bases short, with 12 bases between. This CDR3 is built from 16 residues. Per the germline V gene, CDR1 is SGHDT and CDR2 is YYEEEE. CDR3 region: CASSLRSRLSNQPQHF. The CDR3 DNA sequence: TGTGCCAGCAGCTTACGGTCCAGGCTTAGCAATCAGCCCCAGCATTTT.

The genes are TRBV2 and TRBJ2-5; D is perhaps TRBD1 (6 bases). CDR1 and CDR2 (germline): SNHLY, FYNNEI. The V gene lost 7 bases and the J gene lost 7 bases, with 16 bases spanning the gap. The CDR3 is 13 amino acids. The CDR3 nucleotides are TGTGCCAGCAAACGACTGACGACAGGGACCCAGTACTTC. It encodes CASKRLTTGTQYF.

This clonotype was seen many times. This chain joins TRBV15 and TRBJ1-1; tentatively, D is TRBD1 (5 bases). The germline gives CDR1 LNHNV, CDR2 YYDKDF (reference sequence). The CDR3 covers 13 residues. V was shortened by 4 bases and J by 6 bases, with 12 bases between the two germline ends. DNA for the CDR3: TGTGCCACCAGCACCAGGGTGCGGGCTGAAGCTTTCTTT. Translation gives CATSTRVRAEAFF.

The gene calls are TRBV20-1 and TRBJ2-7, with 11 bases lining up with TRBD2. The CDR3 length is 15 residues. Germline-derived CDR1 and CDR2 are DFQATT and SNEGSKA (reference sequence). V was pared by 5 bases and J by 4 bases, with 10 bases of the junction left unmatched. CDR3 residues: CSASPTSGSMYEQYF. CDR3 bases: TGCAGTGCTTCCCCTACTAGCGGGAGTATGTACGAGCAGTACTTC.

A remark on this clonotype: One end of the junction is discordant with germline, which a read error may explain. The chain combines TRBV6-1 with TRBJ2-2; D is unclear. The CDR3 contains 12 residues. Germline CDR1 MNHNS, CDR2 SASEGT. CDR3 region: CSSSRDDGELFF. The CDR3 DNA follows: TGTTCCAGCAGTAGGGATGACGGGGAGCTGTTTTTT.

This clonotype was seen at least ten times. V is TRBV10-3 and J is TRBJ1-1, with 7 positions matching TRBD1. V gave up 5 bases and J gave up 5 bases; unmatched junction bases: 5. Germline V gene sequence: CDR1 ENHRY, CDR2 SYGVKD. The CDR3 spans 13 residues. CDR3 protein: CAISQGVTTEAFF. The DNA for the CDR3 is TGTGCCATCAGTCAGGGGGTTACGACTGAAGCTTTCTTT.

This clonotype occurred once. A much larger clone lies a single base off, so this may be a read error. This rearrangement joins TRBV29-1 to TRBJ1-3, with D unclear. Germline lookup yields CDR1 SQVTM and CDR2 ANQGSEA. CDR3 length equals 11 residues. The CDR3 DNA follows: TGCAGCGTTGAGGACCGAAACACCCTATATTTT. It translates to CSVEDRNTLYF. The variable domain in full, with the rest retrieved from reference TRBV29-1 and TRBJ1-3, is SAVISQKPSRDICQRGTSLTIQCQVDSQVTMMFWYRQQPGQSLTLIATANQGSEATYESGFVIDKFPISRPNLTFSTLTVSNMSPEDSSIYLCSVEDRNTLYFGEGSWLTVV.

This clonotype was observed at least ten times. The CDR3 DNA reads TGTGCCAGCAGGGACAGGGGGGCATCCTACGAGCAGTACTTC. It is translated as CASRDRGASYEQYF. The V and J genes are TRBV6-1 and TRBJ2-7; 10 bases agree with TRBD1. J gave up 1 base and V 6 bases, and 3 bases lay outside the gene matches. This CDR3 spans 14 amino acids. The germline gives CDR1 MNHNS, CDR2 SASEGT.

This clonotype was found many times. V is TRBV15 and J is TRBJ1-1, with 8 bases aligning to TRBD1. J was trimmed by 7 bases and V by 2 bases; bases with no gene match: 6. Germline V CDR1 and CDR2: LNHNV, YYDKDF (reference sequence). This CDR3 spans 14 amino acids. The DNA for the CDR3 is TGTGCCACCAGCAGATGGGACAGGAGACTTGAAGCTTTCTTT. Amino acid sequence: CATSRWDRRLEAFF.